The 4 T cell receptor beta chains given below trace back to one sample, sequenced in a study of T cells in Graves' hyperthyroidism and ophthalmopathy. Researchers took RNA transcripts and amplified the TCR beta CDR3 regions from them. The HTBI primer set served for first-round RT-PCR of the TCR CDR3. TCRdb re-called the multiplex PCR reads with MiXCR, one entry per CDR3 protein. The data show approximately 400,000 distinct CDR3 sequences, less than 20% seen once. The source material was blood. These receptors all stem from a woman aged 18-30 years with Graves' hyperthyroidism that later progressed to Graves' ophthalmopathy.

This sequence joins TRBV4-2 and TRBJ2-1, with TRBD2 matching 11 bases. CDR1 and CDR2 from the germline V gene are LGHNA and YNFKEQ. The CDR3 totals 15 residues. Germline trimming cut 0 bases from V and 7 bases from J; bases unmatched to any gene: 2. This CDR3 reads CASSQDTSGSNEQFF. The CDR3 DNA follows: TGTGCCAGCAGCCAAGACACTAGCGGGAGTAATGAGCAGTTCTTC.

This clonotype has ten or more counts. V is TRBV7-9 and J is TRBJ1-5; TRBD1 matches 7 bases. The CDR3 covers 18 residues. J was trimmed by 2 bases and V by 1 base; bases with no gene match: 11. The germline V gene has CDR1 SEHNR and CDR2 FQNEAQ (reference sequence). CDR3 bases: TGTGCCAGCAGCTTAGGACCCCTGACAGGGTCGGGCAATCAGCCCCAGCATTTT. Amino acids: CASSLGPLTGSGNQPQHF.

There are many counts of this clonotype. The chain carries TRBV20-1 and TRBJ2-3; D call uncertain. The CDR3 totals 13 residues. CDR1 DFQATT and CDR2 SNEGSKA come from the germline V gene (reference sequence). Trimming took 5 bases from V and 0 from J, leaving 9 bases between them. CDR3 loop: CSALGRSTDTQYF. The CDR3 DNA sequence: TGCAGTGCTCTTGGTCGGAGCACAGATACGCAGTATTTT.

This clonotype was detected many times. The V gene is TRBV7-9, the J gene TRBJ2-7, with 9 nucleotides matching TRBD2. The CDR3 covers 15 residues. Per germline, CDR1 SEHNR and CDR2 FQNEAQ (reference sequence). V gave up 4 bases and J gave up 2 bases; unmatched junction bases: 6. CDR3 coding DNA: TGTGCCAGCAGCTGGACTAGCGACGCCGCCTACGAGCAGTACTTC. This encodes CASSWTSDAAYEQYF.